The 14 T cell receptor beta chains below come from one sample, sequenced in a study of control samples from healthy donors and cancer patients. Repertoires were generated with immunoSEQ multiplex PCR, while TCRdb's copy carries only in-frame clones and drops some. There are 75,000 to 95,000 clones in the sample; roughly 90% occur only once, and more than 5% lies in the top ten. Sequencing used blood. These receptors were taken from a woman aged 45-65 years in good health.

This rearrangement joins TRBV27 to TRBJ1-1; no definite D call. In germline, CDR1 is MNHEY, CDR2 SMNVEV (reference sequence). V gave up 6 bases and J gave up 3 bases, with 11 bases separating them. This CDR3 region has 13 residues. The CDR3 sequence is CASRLVGDTEAFF. DNA of the CDR3: TGTGCCAGCAGACTTGTTGGGGACACTGAAGCTTTCTTT.

The gene calls are TRBV9 and TRBJ2-3; maybe TRBD2 (7 bases). The CDR3 has 15 amino acids. Trimming shortened V by 0 bases and J by 3 bases, and 11 bases separated the two germline ends. Germline V gene sequence: CDR1 SGDLS, CDR2 YYNGEE. CDR3 in amino acids: CASSVGGGLTDTQYF. CDR3 in DNA: TGTGCCAGCAGCGTAGGGGGGGGCCTTACAGATACGCAGTATTTT.

The chain employs TRBV5-1 and TRBJ2-1; 8 nucleotides match TRBD2. The CDR3 contains 15 residues. Germline CDR1 reads SGHRS; CDR2 reads YFSETQ. The trim removed 6 bases at V and 5 bases at J, leaving 10 bases unmatched. In nucleotides, the CDR3 is TGCGCCAGCACCGTTACTAGCGGAACCAACAATGAGCAGTTCTTC. Translating gives CASTVTSGTNNEQFF.

The chain links TRBV6-1 to TRBJ1-2; no firm D call. From germline, CDR1 is MNHNS and CDR2 SASEGT. The CDR3 has 14 residues. The ends were cut back, 0 bases at V and 8 bases at J, with 13 bases in the middle. Here the CDR3 reads CASSEAGGVKGYTF. CDR3 in DNA: TGTGCCAGCAGTGAAGCGGGCGGGGTAAAGGGCTACACCTTC.

The V call is TRBV7-2, the J call TRBJ2-7; 12 bases fit TRBD2. V lost 4 bases to trimming and J lost 11 bases; unmatched junction nucleotides: 3. CDR3 size: 12 residues. CDR1 is SGHTA and CDR2 is FQGNSA in the germline V gene. CDR3 region: CASSSLAGGKYF. The CDR3 bases are TGTGCCAGCAGCTCTCTAGCGGGGGGGAAGTACTTC.

The J gene is TRBJ2-1, the V gene TRBV18; TRBD1 aligns across 10 bases. The CDR3 sequence is 15 residues long. Germline V gives CDR1 KGHSH, CDR2 LQKENI. V lost 3 bases and J lost 8; bases outside the gene matches: 7. The CDR3 is CASSPMGQGTDEQFF. In DNA, the CDR3 is TGTGCCAGCTCACCGATGGGACAGGGGACCGATGAGCAGTTCTTC.

This rearrangement joins TRBV12-3 or TRBV12-4 to TRBJ1-2; TRBD1 aligns across 8 bases. The CDR3 consists of 13 residues. Losses at the gene ends were 5 bases for V and 2 bases for J; bases not matched to a gene: 1. CDR3 coding DNA: TGTGCCAGCAGTCGGGACAGGAACTATGGCTACACCTTC. Its protein product is CASSRDRNYGYTF.

The rearrangement links TRBV5-1 to TRBJ1-1; TRBD1 agrees at 7 bases. CDR1 and CDR2 (germline): SGHRS, YFSETQ. The CDR3 contains 12 residues. V lost 0 bases and J lost 7; bases outside the gene matches: 0. The chain's CDR3 is CASSLGDSEAFF. Here the CDR3 DNA reads TGCGCCAGCAGCTTGGGGGACAGTGAAGCTTTCTTT.

The chain combines TRBV6-5 with TRBJ1-1; 7 bases align to TRBD1. The germline V gene encodes CDR1 MNHEY and CDR2 SVGAGI. This CDR3 has 14 residues. V trimming: 8 bases; J trimming: 0 bases; junction bases outside the gene matches: 6. The CDR3 sequence: CASAPGTVNTEAFF. CDR3 sequence (DNA): TGTGCCAGCGCCCCCGGGACAGTGAACACTGAAGCTTTCTTT.

This clone was detected only a few times. The CDR3, as DNA: TGTGCCAGCAGCTTAGAGGCCTACAATGAGCAGTTCTTC. It translates to CASSLEAYNEQFF. The J gene is TRBJ2-1, the V gene TRBV11-3; D is ambiguous. V gave up 0 bases and J gave up 2 bases, with 2 bases separating them. This CDR3 region has 13 residues. CDR1 and CDR2 from the germline V gene are SGHNT and YENEEA.

The rearrangement joins TRBV20-1 to TRBJ2-5, with TRBD1 matching over 8 bases. The CDR3 contains 13 residues. Trimming took 3 bases from V and 5 from J; bases not matched to a gene: 5. Germline V gene sequence: CDR1 DFQATT, CDR2 SNEGSKA (reference sequence). The CDR3 is CSASEHRGETQYF. The CDR3 region has the DNA TGCAGTGCTAGTGAGCACAGGGGGGAGACCCAGTACTTC.

As DNA, the CDR3 is TGTGCCTGGAGTGGGGACGTACGAGGCACTGAAGCTTTCTTT. It codes for CAWSGDVRGTEAFF. V usage is TRBV30 and J usage is TRBJ1-1; a possible D gene is TRBD1 (5 bases). The CDR3 spans 14 residues. The V gene's germline CDR1 is GTSNPN and CDR2 SVGIG (reference sequence). Trimming stripped 1 base from V and 4 bases from J, with 13 bases between.

This clone was seen only a few times. The chain is built from TRBV6-6 and TRBJ2-3, with 10 bases lining up with TRBD1. V shed 5 bases, J shed 1 base, and the junction held 9 bases outside the gene matches. The CDR3 sequence is 17 residues long. The V gene's germline CDR1 is MNHNY and CDR2 SVGAGI (reference sequence). The chain's CDR3 is CASSRKPGTGGTDTQYF. The CDR3 DNA follows: TGTGCCAGCAGTCGAAAACCCGGGACAGGGGGCACAGATACGCAGTATTTT.

As DNA, the CDR3 is TGTGCCAGCAGCCAAGCCGTTGTGAACACCGGGGAGCTGTTTTTT. It translates to CASSQAVVNTGELFF. V is TRBV3-1 (or the pseudogene TRBV3-2) and J is TRBJ2-2, with D unclear. In germline, CDR1 is LGHDT, CDR2 YNNKEL (reference sequence). The CDR3 runs 15 residues. Trimming removed 1 base from V and 1 base from J, with 7 bases in between.